The next 20 T cell receptor gamma chains were all read from a single sample in a study of intestinal T cells in coeliac disease. Using approximately 200 ng of biopsy DNA, TRG was amplified with LymphoTrack primers. TCRdb reanalyzed the multiplex PCR reads using CATT. The table has about 900 gamma-chain clones, approximately 50% seen once; the top ten hold 7.5% to 10%. Genomic DNA came from ten approximately 4.5-µm formalin-fixed paraffin-embedded scrolls per case. Sequences were obtained from a duodenal biopsy. The source of these receptors is a human donor with celiac disease.

Judged by abundance, this clone is large. The genes are TRGV8 and TRGJP2. Trimming cost V 3 bases and J 5 bases; bases outside gene matches: 3. The CDR3 length is 13 residues. The germline V gene has CDR1 VENAVY and CDR2 YDSYNSRV. DNA of the CDR3: TGTGCCACCTGGGATCCCAGTGATTGGATCAAGACGTTT. Protein: CATWDPSDWIKTF.

This clone showed up just a few times. V and J are TRGV8 and TRGJ1 or TRGJ2. Germline CDR1 is VENAVY and CDR2 is YDSYNSRV. The CDR3 covers 13 residues. The CDR3, as DNA: TGTGCACCTGGGATGGTTCTTTATTATAAGAAACTCTTT. Translation: CAPGMVLYYKKLF.

In its sample, this clone is large. The CDR3 protein is CATWDLSGSDWIKTF. The CDR3 DNA is TGTGCCACCTGGGACCTATCGGGTAGTGATTGGATCAAGACGTTT. The V gene is TRGV2, the J gene TRGJP2. Germline lookup yields CDR1 EGSNGY and CDR2 YDSYNSKV. CDR3 size: 15 residues. J was trimmed by 3 bases and V by 3 bases; bases with no gene match: 7.

Points on this clone: No DNA is shown, since the ends of the CDR3 on it are uncertain; the CDR3 is the one TCRdb lists. This chain links TRGV10 with TRGJ1 or TRGJ2. TRGV10 is an ORF; its function is uncertain. 12 amino acids form the CDR3, both terminal residues included. Here the CDR3 reads CTTVLRGIRRLF.

As for this clone: It may be a read error: a sequence one base away is much more abundant. V is TRGV10 and J is TRGJP1. TRGV10 counts as an open reading frame of uncertain function. This CDR3 is built from 20 residues. After removal of 8 bases from V and 2 bases from J, the junction contained 24 bases not matched to a gene. CDR3: CAAWNPRPNGGETTGWFKIF. As DNA, the CDR3 is TGTGCTGCGTGGAATCCCCGACCGAATGGGGGGGAAACCACTGGTTGGTTCAAGATATTT.

This clone rates as large (0.1 to 1%). The chain joins TRGV11 to TRGJ1 or TRGJ2. TRGV11 is reported as an ORF; its role is uncertain. V gave up 3 bases and J gave up 11 bases; unmatched junction bases: 10. The CDR3 extends over 13 amino acids. As DNA, the CDR3 is TGTGCCTGCTGGATTAGGTCCGTTCATCAGAAACTCTTT. Translating it yields CACWIRSVHQKLF.

This clone is classed as large (0.1 to 1%). This chain joins TRGV9 and TRGJ1 or TRGJ2. This CDR3 is built from 13 residues. The germline V gene encodes CDR1 GITISATS and CDR2 ISYDGTV (reference sequence). The ends lost 4 bases at V and 0 bases at J; junction bases unmatched: 3. CDR3 in DNA: TGTGCCTTGTGGGAACCGAATTATTATAAGAAACTCTTT. It specifies CALWEPNYYKKLF.

The chain has TRGV2 and TRGJP1. In germline, CDR1 is EGSNGY, CDR2 YDSYNSKV. V lost 2 bases to trimming and J lost 8 bases; unmatched junction nucleotides: 8. The CDR3 length is 14 residues. The CDR3 loop reads CATWDVWAGWFKIF. The DNA of the CDR3 is TGTGCCACCTGGGACGTTTGGGCGGGTTGGTTCAAGATATTT.

This clone is classed as large. The DNA is omitted, as the CDR3 cannot be located on it reliably, and the CDR3 follows TCRdb's listing. The V and J genes are TRGV11 and TRGJP2. TRGV11 is marked as an open reading frame, function uncertain. The CDR3 has 14 residues if both end residues are counted. The CDR3 sequence is CTTVPAGSDWIKTF.

This clone appeared a single time. The chain recombines TRGV11 with TRGJP1. TRGV11 is an ORF; its function is uncertain. V was pared by 1 base and J by 15 bases, with 17 bases of the junction left unmatched. The CDR3 consists of 16 residues. CDR3 sequence: CACWIRQVKVLLVKIF. Here the CDR3 DNA reads TGTGCCTGCTGGATTAGGCAAGTGAAAGTTCTGTTGGTCAAGATATTT.

The chain employs TRGV8 and TRGJ1 or TRGJ2. Germline V gives CDR1 VENAVY, CDR2 YDSYNSRV. The CDR3 spans 12 residues. The CDR3 region has the DNA TGTGCACCTGGGATAGGCAAGTGTAAGAAACTCTTT. As protein: CAPGIGKCKKLF.

Concerning this clone itself: One end of the junction varies from germline; a read error may be responsible. For the CDR3, the DNA is TGCGCACCTGGGACGGTATATTATAAGAAACTCTTT. Translated: CAPGTVYYKKLF. The V and J genes are TRGV2 and TRGJ1 or TRGJ2. Germline assignment: CDR1 EGSNGY and CDR2 YDSYNSKV. There are 12 residues in the CDR3.

For the CDR3, the DNA is TGTGCTGCGTGGATCTTTTATTATAAGAAACTCTTT. This encodes CAAWIFYYKKLF. The chain combines TRGV10 with TRGJ1 or TRGJ2. TRGV10 is an open reading frame, and its role is uncertain. Trimming removed 8 bases from V and 3 bases from J; junction bases left unmatched: 5. This CDR3 is built from 12 residues.

The V call is TRGV2, the J call TRGJ1 or TRGJ2. Germline CDR1 is EGSNGY and CDR2 is YDSYNSKV. Losses at the gene ends were 1 base for V and 7 bases for J; bases not matched to a gene: 7. This CDR3 contains 13 residues. The CDR3 sequence is CATWDGRGYKKLF. CDR3 DNA sequence: TGTGCCACCTGGGACGGCCGCGGGTATAAGAAACTCTTT.

The V call is TRGV2, the J call TRGJ1 or TRGJ2. This CDR3 comprises 16 residues. After removal of 5 bases from V and 3 bases from J, the junction contained 16 bases not matched to a gene. Germline CDR1 is EGSNGY and CDR2 is YDSYNSKV. CDR3: CATWGRGKVGYYKKLF. CDR3 coding DNA: TGTGCCACCTGGGGACGGGGGAAGGTGGGTTATTATAAGAAACTCTTT.

With respect to this clone: A junction end diverges from the germline sequence, so it may reflect a read error. This rearrangement joins TRGV10 to TRGJP1. TRGV10 is annotated as an ORF whose role is uncertain. The CDR3 runs to 14 residues. The CDR3 reads CTAAHSLHVVVKIF. CDR3 DNA: TGTACTGCGGCCCACTCACTACACGTGGTTGTCAAGATATTT.

A word on this clone: The same CDR3 also results from other DNA sequences found in this sample. The chain employs TRGV8 and TRGJP2. Germline CDR1 is VENAVY and CDR2 is YDSYNSRV. The length of the CDR3 is 14 residues. Unmatched junction bases numbered 8, after V lost 10 bases and J lost 0 bases. CDR3 residues: CATGLNSSDWIKTF. The DNA of the CDR3 is TGTGCCACTGGGCTTAATAGTAGTGATTGGATCAAGACGTTT.

This chain uses TRGV10 with TRGJ1 or TRGJ2. TRGV10 is given ORF status, its function remaining uncertain. Losses at the gene ends were 8 bases for V and 12 bases for J; bases not matched to a gene: 11. The CDR3 consists of 11 residues. The CDR3 sequence: CAAWDWWGKLF. As DNA, the CDR3 is TGTGCTGCGTGGGATTGGTGGGGGAAACTCTTT.

This chain uses TRGV8 with TRGJP1. This CDR3 comprises 13 residues. Germline CDR1 is VENAVY and CDR2 is YDSYNSRV. Here the CDR3 DNA reads TGTGCACCTCGAGGTAGCACTGGTTGGTTCAAGATATTT. Translating it yields CAPRGSTGWFKIF.

The chain employs TRGV2 and TRGJ1 or TRGJ2. The CDR3 length is 13 residues. The germline V gene has CDR1 EGSNGY and CDR2 YDSYNSKV. Here the CDR3 reads CAPGTAAGYKKLF. For the CDR3, the DNA is TGTGCACCTGGGACGGCCGCGGGGTATAAGAAACTCTTT.